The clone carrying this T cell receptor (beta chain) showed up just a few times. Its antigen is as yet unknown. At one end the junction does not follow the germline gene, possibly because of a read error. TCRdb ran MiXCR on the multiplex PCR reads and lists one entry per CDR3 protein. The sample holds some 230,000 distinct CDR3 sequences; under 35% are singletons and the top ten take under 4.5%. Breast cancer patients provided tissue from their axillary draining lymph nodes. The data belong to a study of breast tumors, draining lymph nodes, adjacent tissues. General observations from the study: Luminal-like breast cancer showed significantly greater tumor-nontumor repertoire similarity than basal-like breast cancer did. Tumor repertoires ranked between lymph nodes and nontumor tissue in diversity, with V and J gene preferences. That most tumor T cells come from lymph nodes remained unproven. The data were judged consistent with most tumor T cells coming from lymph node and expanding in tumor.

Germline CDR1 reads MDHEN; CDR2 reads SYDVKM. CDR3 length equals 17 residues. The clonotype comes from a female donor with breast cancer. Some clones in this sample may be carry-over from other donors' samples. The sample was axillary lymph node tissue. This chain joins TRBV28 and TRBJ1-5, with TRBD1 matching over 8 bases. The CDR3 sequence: CASSLEALGQGNQPQHF. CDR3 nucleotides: TGTGCCAGCAGTTTAGAGGCTCTAGGACAGGGCAACCAGCCCCAGCATTTT. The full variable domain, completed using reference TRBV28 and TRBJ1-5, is DVKVTQSSRYLVKRTGEKVFLECVQDMDHENMFWYRQDPGLGLRLIYFSYDVKMKEKGDIPEGYSVSREKKERFSLILESASTNQTSMYLCASSLEALGQGNQPQHFGDGTRLSIL.